These 27 T cell receptor beta chains were all obtained from the same sample, sequenced in a study of response to subunit inactivated influenza vaccine. TCRdb processed the RT-PCR reads anew with MiXCR; each CDR3 protein has one entry. Seen here are around 850,000 distinct CDR3 sequences, approximately 17% observed once, and the top ten hold approximately 10%. The sequences come from PBMCs from blood, collected 5 days after vaccination. Receptor source: a man aged 50 to 59 who received an inactivated influenza vaccine.

This clonotype was observed a few times. The rearrangement uses TRBV5-1 and TRBJ2-7, with 12 bases fitting TRBD2. The V segment lost 1 base and the J segment 5 bases; nucleotides outside the gene matches: 10. Germline V gene data show CDR1 as SGHRS and CDR2 as YFSETQ. CDR3 size: 17 residues. DNA of the CDR3: TGCGCCAGCAGCTTGTTTAAGACTAGCGGGAGTAAAGACGAGCAGTACTTC. Translation gives CASSLFKTSGSKDEQYF. The full variable domain, its missing parts supplied by reference TRBV5-1 and TRBJ2-7, is KAGVTQTPRYLIKTRGQQVTLSCSPISGHRSVSWYQQTPGQGLQFLFEYFSETQRNKGNFPGRFSGRQFSNSRSEMNVSTLELGDSALYLCASSLFKTSGSKDEQYFGPGTRLTVT.

The chain recombines TRBV10-3 with TRBJ2-3, with D possibly being TRBD1 (6 bases). CDR3 length equals 16 residues. CDR1 is ENHRY and CDR2 is SYGVKD in the germline V gene. Trimming left V 10 bases short and J 4 bases short, with 24 bases between. The CDR3 DNA sequence: TGTGCCACCTTGGGGGCAGGGCGGAGTAAGGCAGATACGCAGTATTTT. It translates to CATLGAGRSKADTQYF.

This chain links TRBV12-3 or TRBV12-4 with TRBJ2-3, with TRBD2 matching over 13 bases. V lost 6 bases and J lost 3; bases outside the gene matches: 6. This CDR3 has 16 residues. The CDR3, as DNA: TGTGCCAGCAGCCCTGGGACTAGCGGGATTACAGATACGCAGTATTTT. Protein product: CASSPGTSGITDTQYF.

This chain connects TRBV5-1 to TRBJ2-7; weak D call: TRBD2 (7 bases). The germline CDR1 and CDR2 sequences are SGHRS and YFSETQ. With 4 bases removed from V and 0 bases from J, the gap between germline ends came to 14 bases. The CDR3 covers 15 residues. The CDR3 nucleotides read TGCGCCAGCAGCGAGGACGGGGGGCTCTCCTACGAGCAGTACTTC. Protein sequence: CASSEDGGLSYEQYF.

In its sample, this clonotype was seen a few times. This chain uses TRBV20-1 with TRBJ2-3; TRBD2 matches at 9 bases. Germline loops: CDR1 DFQATT, CDR2 SNEGSKA (reference sequence). This CDR3 comprises 15 residues. With V trimmed by 7 bases and J by 0 bases, 8 bases remained unmatched. In DNA form, the CDR3 reads TGCAGTGGGGATAGCGGGGGCCCTAGCACAGATACGCAGTATTTT. Protein sequence: CSGDSGGPSTDTQYF.

The chain recombines TRBV20-1 with TRBJ2-3, with a possible D match to TRBD1 (5 bases). This CDR3 is 12 amino acids long. Germline loops: CDR1 DFQATT, CDR2 SNEGSKA (reference sequence). Trimming stripped 3 bases from V and 3 bases from J, with 7 bases between. The CDR3 loop reads CSARTVTDTQYF. CDR3 in DNA: TGCAGTGCTAGGACAGTAACAGATACGCAGTATTTT.

This clonotype was detected only a few times. CDR3 region: CSARDSKDRGTGGPYEQYF. The CDR3 bases are TGCAGTGCTAGAGATTCGAAGGACAGGGGGACGGGAGGGCCCTACGAGCAGTACTTC. The rearrangement links TRBV20-1 to TRBJ2-7, with 10 bases identical to TRBD1. The CDR3 length is 19 residues. Germline V gene lookup returns CDR1 DFQATT and CDR2 SNEGSKA (reference sequence). V lost 0 bases, J lost 2 bases, and 16 bases stayed unmatched.

The chain joins TRBV12-3 or TRBV12-4 to TRBJ2-3, with 8 bases aligning to TRBD2. This CDR3 contains 15 residues. V lost 5 bases to trimming and J lost 0 bases; unmatched junction nucleotides: 4. DNA of the CDR3: TGTGCCAGCAGTGATAGCGGGGAGAGCACAGATACGCAGTATTTT. Amino acids: CASSDSGESTDTQYF.

Details on this clonotype: The germline gene is not matched at one end of the junction; a read error may be the cause. The V and J genes are TRBV4-2 and TRBJ2-7, with 8 bases matching TRBD2. Looked up from germline, CDR1 is LGHNA and CDR2 is YNFKEQ. This CDR3 comprises 15 residues. For the CDR3, the DNA is TGTGCCAGCAGCCAAGGGCCAGCGGGGGACTACGGGCAGTACTTC. This sequence encodes CASSQGPAGDYGQYF.

This clonotype was counted only a few times. The V gene is TRBV12-3 or TRBV12-4, the J gene TRBJ2-3; the D is unclear. The CDR3 loop spans 12 amino acids. Trimming pared 6 bases from V and 4 bases from J, leaving 8 bases between. The CDR3 bases are TGTGCCAGCAGAAACACGGCAGATACGCAGTATTTT. It encodes CASRNTADTQYF.

The gene calls are TRBV5-5 and TRBJ2-2; D is unresolved. Germline lookup yields CDR1 SGHKS and CDR2 YYEKEE (reference sequence). V was cut by 1 base and J by 1 base, with 5 bases left in between. The CDR3 totals 14 residues. In DNA form, the CDR3 reads TGTGCCAGCAGCTTGTTCCAGAACACCGGGGAGCTGTTTTTT. It yields the protein CASSLFQNTGELFF.

At least ten counts were recorded for this clonotype. The chain has TRBV10-3 and TRBJ2-7; D may be TRBD1 (6 bases). The CDR3 is 13 amino acids. The germline V gene has CDR1 ENHRY and CDR2 SYGVKD. Trimming took off 7 bases at V and 4 bases at J, with 14 bases between the two ends. The CDR3 DNA reads TGTGCCATCACGGTACAGGGCGTATACGAGCAGTACTTC. It is translated as CAITVQGVYEQYF.

This clonotype was counted many times. The gene calls are TRBV10-2 and TRBJ2-3, with D unresolved. This CDR3 contains 13 residues. Germline V gene data show CDR1 as WSHSY and CDR2 as SAAADI. V was shortened by 8 bases and J by 1 base, with 10 bases between the two germline ends. CDR3: CASRFGGTDTQYF. The CDR3 DNA sequence: TGCGCCAGCCGGTTTGGGGGCACAGATACGCAGTATTTT.

This clonotype has a handful of counts. The chain is built from TRBV7-9 and TRBJ2-7, with TRBD1 matching over 9 bases. The trim removed 4 bases at V and 9 bases at J, leaving 4 bases unmatched. Germline V lookup: CDR1 SEHNR, CDR2 FQNEAQ (reference sequence). This CDR3 has 12 residues. The CDR3 region is CASSSGTGPQYF. In DNA, the CDR3 is TGTGCCAGCAGCTCGGGGACAGGGCCGCAGTACTTC.

This clonotype was seen only a few times. The chain links TRBV14 to TRBJ1-1; TRBD1 aligns across 8 bases. Germline CDR1 and CDR2: SGHDN and FVKESK. The CDR3 spans 13 residues. Trimming took 8 bases from V and 4 from J; bases not matched to a gene: 6. CDR3 coding DNA: TGTGCCAGCGAACTCACAGGGGGCACTGAAGCTTTCTTT. Translation gives CASELTGGTEAFF.

This clonotype was observed a handful of times. The J gene is TRBJ1-4, the V gene TRBV10-2, with D tentatively TRBD1 (5 bases). Germline loops: CDR1 WSHSY, CDR2 SAAADI. The length of the CDR3 is 13 residues. Trimming pared 9 bases from V and 10 bases from J, leaving 18 bases between. CDR3 sequence: CASYRLGLGKLFF. CDR3 sequence (DNA): TGCGCCAGTTACAGGCTGGGGCTGGGAAAACTGTTTTTT.

This clonotype was recorded a few times. The rearrangement joins TRBV12-3 or TRBV12-4 to TRBJ2-7; TRBD1 agrees at 7 bases. The trim removed 5 bases at V and 1 base at J, leaving 11 bases unmatched. This CDR3 spans 16 amino acids. CDR3 bases: TGTGCCAGCAGTCCCCCCTCGGGCAGGGGGTCCTACGAGCAGTACTTC. Amino acids: CASSPPSGRGSYEQYF.

This clonotype was counted a few times. The V and J genes are TRBV20-1 and TRBJ2-7; TRBD2 matches at 13 bases. The germline V gene encodes CDR1 DFQATT and CDR2 SNEGSKA (reference sequence). After removal of 5 bases from V and 4 bases from J, the junction contained 8 bases not matched to a gene. The CDR3 loop spans 15 amino acids. The CDR3 loop reads CSAGRTSGSMYEQYF. As DNA, the CDR3 is TGCAGTGCTGGACGGACTAGCGGGAGTATGTACGAGCAGTACTTC.

This clonotype has at least ten counts. The chain has TRBV6-1 and TRBJ2-7; D gene unclear. Germline V gives CDR1 MNHNS, CDR2 SASEGT. V lost 7 bases, J lost 3 bases, and 16 bases lay in between. CDR3 length equals 14 residues. The CDR3 sequence: CASTKGPLLYEQYF. The CDR3 nucleotides read TGTGCCAGCACCAAAGGTCCTCTTCTCTACGAGCAGTACTTC.

This clonotype was observed a few times. V and J are TRBV20-1 and TRBJ2-1, with D tentatively TRBD2 (5 bases). This CDR3 spans 14 amino acids. Trimming left V 1 base short and J 6 bases short, with 13 bases between. The germline V gene encodes CDR1 DFQATT and CDR2 SNEGSKA (reference sequence). CDR3 protein: CSARVPSSFNEQFF. CDR3 nucleotide sequence: TGCAGTGCTAGAGTGCCTAGCTCGTTCAATGAGCAGTTCTTC.

The rearrangement uses TRBV11-2 and TRBJ1-2, with D possibly being TRBD1 (5 bases). The CDR3 loop spans 14 amino acids. Germline V gene data show CDR1 as SGHAT and CDR2 as FQNNGV. V lost 1 base and J lost 3, with 9 bases in between. In DNA, the CDR3 is TGTGCCAGCAGCTTAGTGGGGACGTACTATGGCTACACCTTC. Its protein is CASSLVGTYYGYTF.

CDR3 residues: CASSPVGLHEQYF. The CDR3, as DNA: TGTGCCAGCTCACCGGTAGGGCTCCACGAGCAGTACTTC. The chain employs TRBV18 and TRBJ2-7; no reliable D call. V was cut by 3 bases and J by 5 bases, with 11 bases left in between. CDR1 is KGHSH and CDR2 is LQKENI in the germline V gene. The CDR3 sequence is 13 residues long.

The rearrangement links TRBV29-1 to TRBJ1-2; 7 bases are a match to TRBD1. V lost 4 bases, J lost 6 bases, and 5 bases stayed unmatched. The germline V gene encodes CDR1 SQVTM and CDR2 ANQGSEA. The length of the CDR3 is 12 residues. CDR3 amino acids: CSVATGRDGYTF. The CDR3 coding sequence is TGCAGCGTTGCGACAGGGAGGGATGGCTACACCTTC.

This clonotype was seen more than once but under ten times. The chain employs TRBV4-1 and TRBJ1-1, with a possible D match to TRBD1 (5 bases). Germline loops: CDR1 MGHRA, CDR2 YSYEKL. Trimming pared 4 bases from V and 4 bases from J, leaving 10 bases between. The CDR3 extends over 13 amino acids. DNA for the CDR3: TGCGCCAGCAGCCGGTCCAGGGTCACTGAAGCTTTCTTT. This gives the protein CASSRSRVTEAFF.

The CDR3 region has the DNA TGTGCCAGCTCGAGACTAGCGGAGTCGAACACCGGGGAGCTGTTTTTT. Translation gives CASSRLAESNTGELFF. The chain carries TRBV18 and TRBJ2-2, with 9 bases that match TRBD2. The CDR3 spans 16 residues. Germline V CDR1 and CDR2: KGHSH, LQKENI. After removal of 6 bases from V and 0 bases from J, the junction contained 5 bases not matched to a gene.

This clonotype was seen repeatedly, ten times or more. V gene TRBV20-1 combines with J gene TRBJ2-3; TRBD2 aligns across 8 bases. The CDR3 spans 14 residues. V dropped 5 bases and J dropped 0; count of bases not matched to a gene: 4. Looked up from germline, CDR1 is DFQATT and CDR2 is SNEGSKA (reference sequence). The CDR3 bases are TGCAGTGCTCCACTAGCGGTTAGCACAGATACGCAGTATTTT. Translation gives CSAPLAVSTDTQYF.

The V call is TRBV20-1, the J call TRBJ2-3; 10 positions agree with TRBD1. Germline CDR1 DFQATT, CDR2 SNEGSKA (reference sequence). The CDR3 extends over 15 amino acids. V was pared by 3 bases and J by 4 bases, with 7 bases of the junction left unmatched. The CDR3 nucleotides are TGCAGTGCTAGTCGACAGGGGGCCCTCCCAGATACGCAGTATTTT. Translated: CSASRQGALPDTQYF.